These T cell receptor beta chains were read from a single sample in a study of shared clonotypes between healthy human individuals. Clones were read by immunoSEQ multiplex PCR, and TCRdb kept only the in-frame ones, dropping some. This table has a few million clones, around 90% appearing once. The sequenced material came from naive CD4+ T cells sorted from blood. The receptors were sampled from a man aged 18 to 29 in good health. The CDR3 runs from the conserved cysteine through the conserved F or W. The size field is filled for only some rows; it gives once, few, many or a size class.

>TRBV2|NA
CASKYDPSYEQYF
>TRBV7-9|once
CASSLAVTGTGELFF
>TRBV5-1|NA
CAIRRLAGGGTDTQYF
>TRBV5-5|NA
CASSLAGVETQYF
>TRBV25-1|NA
CASGRLAGTGELFF
>TRBV18|NA
CASSPIGQVVNTEAFF
>TRBV7-9|NA
CASRGGGDTQYF
>TRBV28|NA
CASSEGITGYEQYF
>TRBV4-3|NA
CASSQDLAGSGNTIYF
>TRBV5-1|NA
CASSLTNEQFF
>TRBV4-3|NA
CASSPGTRSYNEQFF
>TRBV19|NA
CASSIEGKTYEQYF
>TRBV11-2|NA
CASSSLGTNTEAFF
>TRBV2|NA
CASSDPGTGFNQPQHF
>TRBV5-1|once
CASSLADGGQETQYF
>TRBV10-2|NA
CASSGQKNSPLHF
>TRBV6-5|NA
CASSYGDSEAFF
>TRBV18|NA
CASSGGQLYGYTF
>TRBV11-3|once
CASSLSAIDNEQFF
>TRBV30|NA
CAWIGVSYNEQFF
>TRBV7-9|once
CASSTTGSTDTQYF
>TRBV27|NA
CASSPVGGNEGYTF
>TRBV5-1|NA
CASSVEEPPIGTQYF
>TRBV5-8|NA
CASSLTGPGNTIYF
>TRBV7-2|NA
CASSSDRGAHQPQHF
>TRBV5-1|NA
CASSLMGDSNTGELFF
>TRBV4-2|NA
CASSQESARFSYNEQFF
>TRBV5-4|NA
CASRPGLGANYEQYF
>TRBV7-9|NA
CASSLDRLNTGELFF
>TRBV10-1|NA
CASSLTSPTAQYF
>TRBV5-1|NA
CASSLALATNEKLFF
>TRBV10-1|NA
CASSESGETQYF
>TRBV11-2|NA
CASSSYAGTGGRYEQYF
>TRBV27|NA
CASSLGTGMNYEQYF
>TRBV2|NA
CASSARLAGDTQYF
>TRBV28|NA
CASSLVGQTGSFEQYF
>TRBV15|NA
CATSRGGTGAYEQYF
>TRBV2|NA
CASSLTALTGWGNEKLFF
>TRBV30|NA
CAWSVNYGRKTYEQYF
>TRBV30|NA
CAWKDRGWGNEQFF
>TRBV5-4|NA
CASTLGDPLGTGELFF